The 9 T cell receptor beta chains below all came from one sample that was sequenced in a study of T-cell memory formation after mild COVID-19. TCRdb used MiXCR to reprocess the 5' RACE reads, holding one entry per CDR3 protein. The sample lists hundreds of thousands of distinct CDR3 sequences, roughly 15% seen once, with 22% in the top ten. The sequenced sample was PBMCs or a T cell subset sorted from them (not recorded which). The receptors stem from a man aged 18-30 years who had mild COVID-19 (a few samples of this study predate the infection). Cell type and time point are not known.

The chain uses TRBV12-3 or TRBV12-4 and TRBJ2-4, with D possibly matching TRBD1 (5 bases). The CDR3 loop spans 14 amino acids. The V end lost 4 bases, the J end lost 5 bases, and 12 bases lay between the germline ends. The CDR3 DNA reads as TGTGCCAGCAGTTACAGGAGTGGCGAAAACATTCAGTACTTC. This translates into CASSYRSGENIQYF.

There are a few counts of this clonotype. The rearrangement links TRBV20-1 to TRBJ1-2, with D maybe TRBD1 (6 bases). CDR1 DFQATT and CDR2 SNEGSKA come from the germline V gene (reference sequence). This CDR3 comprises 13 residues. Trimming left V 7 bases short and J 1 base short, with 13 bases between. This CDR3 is CSEGGNVNYGYTF. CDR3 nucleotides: TGCAGTGAGGGGGGCAACGTTAACTATGGCTACACCTTC.

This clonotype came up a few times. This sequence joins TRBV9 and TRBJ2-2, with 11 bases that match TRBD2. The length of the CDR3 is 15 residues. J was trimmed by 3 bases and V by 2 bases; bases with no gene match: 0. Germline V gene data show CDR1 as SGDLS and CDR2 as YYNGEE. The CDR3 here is CASSVGLADTGELFF. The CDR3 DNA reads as TGTGCCAGCAGCGTGGGACTAGCGGACACCGGGGAGCTGTTTTTT. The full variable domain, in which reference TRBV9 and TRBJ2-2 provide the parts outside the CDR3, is DSGVTQTPKHLITATGQRVTLRCSPRSGDLSVYWYQQSLDQGLQFLIQYYNGEERAKGNILERFSAQQFPDLHSELNLSSLELGDSALYFCASSVGLADTGELFFGEGSRLTVL.

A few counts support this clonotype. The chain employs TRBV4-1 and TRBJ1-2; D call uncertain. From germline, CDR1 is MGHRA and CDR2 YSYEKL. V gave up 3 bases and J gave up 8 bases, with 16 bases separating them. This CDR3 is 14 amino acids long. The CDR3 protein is CASSQPRSSWGYTF. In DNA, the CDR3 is TGCGCCAGCAGCCAGCCCAGAAGTTCATGGGGCTACACCTTC.

CDR3 in amino acids: CASSPGTTSYEQYV. In DNA, the CDR3 is TGTGCCAGCAGCCCCGGGACGACCTCCTACGAGCAGTACGTC. V is TRBV5-4 and J is TRBJ2-7; D is perhaps TRBD1 or TRBD2 (5 bases each). The CDR3 runs 14 residues. V lost 4 bases to trimming and J lost 0 bases, with 11 bases between them. CDR1 SGHNT and CDR2 YYREEE come from the germline V gene (reference sequence).

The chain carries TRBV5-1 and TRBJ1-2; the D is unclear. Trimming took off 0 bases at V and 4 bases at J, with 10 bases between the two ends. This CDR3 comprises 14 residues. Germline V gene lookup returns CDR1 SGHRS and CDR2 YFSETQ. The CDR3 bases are TGCGCCAGCAGCTTGGACCTTCTCCTCTATGGCTACACCTTC. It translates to CASSLDLLLYGYTF.

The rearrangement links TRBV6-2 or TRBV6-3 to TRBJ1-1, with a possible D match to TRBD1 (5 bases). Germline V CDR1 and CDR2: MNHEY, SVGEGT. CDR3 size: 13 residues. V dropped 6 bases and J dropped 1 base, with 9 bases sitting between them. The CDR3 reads CASSGDWNTEAFF. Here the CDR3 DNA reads TGTGCCAGCAGCGGGGACTGGAACACTGAAGCTTTCTTT.

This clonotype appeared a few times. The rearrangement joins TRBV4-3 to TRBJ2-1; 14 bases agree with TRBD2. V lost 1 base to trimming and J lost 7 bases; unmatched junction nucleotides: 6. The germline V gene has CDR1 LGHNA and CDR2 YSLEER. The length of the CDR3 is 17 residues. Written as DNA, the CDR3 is TGCGCCAGCAGCCAAGTGGCGGGGACTAGCGGGGGAAATGAGCAGTTCTTC. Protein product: CASSQVAGTSGGNEQFF.

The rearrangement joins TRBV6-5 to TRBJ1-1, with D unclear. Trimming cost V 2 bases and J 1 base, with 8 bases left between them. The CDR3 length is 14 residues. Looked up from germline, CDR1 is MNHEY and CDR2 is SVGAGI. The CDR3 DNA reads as TGTGCCAGCAGTTACCTCGACGGGAACACTGAAGCTTTCTTT. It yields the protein CASSYLDGNTEAFF.